The next 7 T cell receptor beta chains were all read from a single sample in a study of PD-1 blockade in classical Hodgkin lymphoma. Every patient experienced relapse after autologous stem cell transplantation, and brentuximab vedotin exposure varied. Produced via immunoSEQ multiplex PCR; TCRdb's table is partial and in-frame only. The table has 45,000 or so clones, about 73% seen once. Material: peripheral blood mononuclear cells (PBMCs), obtained at baseline. These receptors all stem from a human donor with classical Hodgkin lymphoma.

The chain links TRBV28 to TRBJ1-1; D is uncertain. The V end lost 7 bases, the J end lost 1 base, and 16 bases lay between the germline ends. Germline CDR1 and CDR2: MDHEN and SYDVKM. This CDR3 has 15 amino acids. The CDR3 sequence: CASTPPGRQNTEAFF. As DNA, the CDR3 is TGTGCCAGCACCCCACCCGGACGGCAGAACACTGAAGCTTTCTTT.

This clone was seen more than once but under ten times. The gene calls are TRBV10-3 and TRBJ2-7, with TRBD1 matching over 9 bases. The V gene end was trimmed by 4 bases and the J gene end by 7 bases; junction bases not matched to a gene: 14. This CDR3 region has 16 residues. The germline CDR1 and CDR2 sequences are ENHRY and SYGVKD. Here the CDR3 reads CAISVDRGSTLEEQYF. CDR3 DNA: TGTGCCATCAGTGTCGACAGGGGGTCGACCCTCGAGGAGCAGTACTTC.

The chain carries TRBV11-2 and TRBJ1-1; TRBD1 is a possible D gene (5 bases). CDR3 length: 16 residues. Germline V gives CDR1 SGHAT, CDR2 FQNNGV. The germline V and J ends were trimmed by 1 base and 3 bases, with 15 bases remaining between them. The CDR3 nucleotides read TGTGCCAGCAGCTTAGGCTGGGGGGGGGTGGACACTGAAGCTTTCTTT. This sequence encodes CASSLGWGGVDTEAFF.

The CDR3 DNA reads as TGCGCCAGCAGTACGTGGGTTTCGGCCGAGCAGTACTTC. Protein sequence: CASSTWVSAEQYF. The chain couples TRBV4-1 to TRBJ2-7; D is unclear. CDR3 length equals 13 residues. Germline CDR1 is MGHRA and CDR2 is YSYEKL. V was pared by 6 bases and J by 6 bases, with 15 bases between.

This clone showed up just a few times. The chain couples TRBV7-6 to TRBJ1-1; 9 bases line up with TRBD1. The germline CDR1 and CDR2 sequences are SGHVS and FNYEAQ. Losses at the gene ends were 5 bases for V and 9 bases for J; bases not matched to a gene: 4. The CDR3 runs to 12 residues. The CDR3 coding sequence is TGTGCCAGCAGCCTCGGACAGGGGAAAGCTTTCTTT. It encodes CASSLGQGKAFF.

The chain combines TRBV19 with TRBJ2-2; perhaps D is TRBD1 or TRBD2 (6 bases each). The CDR3 runs 16 residues. CDR1 is LNHDA, CDR2 SQIVND, per germline (reference sequence). Deletions cut 3 bases from V and 4 bases from J, with 15 bases between. CDR3 in DNA: TGTGCCAGTAGTATTGGTCGGGGGCTGGCCACCGGGGAGCTGTTTTTT. It specifies CASSIGRGLATGELFF.

The rearrangement links TRBV30 to TRBJ1-2; TRBD1 is a possible D gene (6 bases). The germline gives CDR1 GTSNPN, CDR2 SVGIG (reference sequence). V was pared by 3 bases and J by 2 bases, with 10 bases between. CDR3 length: 13 amino acids. This chain's CDR3 is CAWRTGSNYGYTF. The CDR3 DNA reads TGTGCCTGGAGGACAGGTTCCAACTATGGCTACACCTTC. Using reference TRBV30 and TRBJ1-2 for the parts outside the CDR3, the full variable domain is SQTIHQWPATLVQPVGSPLSLECTVEGTSNPNLYWYRQAAGRGLQLLFYSVGIGQISSEVPQNLSASRPQDRQFILSSKKLLLSDSGFYLCAWRTGSNYGYTFGSGTRLTVV.